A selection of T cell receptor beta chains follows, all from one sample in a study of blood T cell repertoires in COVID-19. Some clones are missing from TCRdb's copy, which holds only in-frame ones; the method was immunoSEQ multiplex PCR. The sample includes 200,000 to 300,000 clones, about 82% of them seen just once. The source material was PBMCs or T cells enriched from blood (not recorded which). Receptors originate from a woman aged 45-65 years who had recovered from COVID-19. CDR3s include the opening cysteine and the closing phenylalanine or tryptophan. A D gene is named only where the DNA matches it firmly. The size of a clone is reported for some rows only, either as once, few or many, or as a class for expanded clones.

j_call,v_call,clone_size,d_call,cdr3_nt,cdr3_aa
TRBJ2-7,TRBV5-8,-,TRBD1,TGTGCCAGCAGCTTGGCGGGTCCCGGGACAGGGCACGACGAGCAGTACTTC,CASSLAGPGTGHDEQYF
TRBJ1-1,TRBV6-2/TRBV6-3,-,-,TGTGCCAGCAGTTACTCGTATCCGTTTGAAGCTTTCTTT,CASSYSYPFEAFF
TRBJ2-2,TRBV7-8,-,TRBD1,TGTGCCAGCAGCTTGGAGGACAGGGCTACCGGGGAGCTGTTTTTT,CASSLEDRATGELFF
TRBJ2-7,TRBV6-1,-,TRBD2,TGTGCCAGCAGTGTAGCGGGGGCTCGCGAGCAGTACTTC,CASSVAGAREQYF
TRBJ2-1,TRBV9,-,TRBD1,TGTGCCAGCAGCGTAGTTGGACAGGGCAATGAGCAGTTCTTC,CASSVVGQGNEQFF
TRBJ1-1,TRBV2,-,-,TGTGCCAGCAGGACTCCCAGGGTTACTGAAGCTTTCTTT,CASRTPRVTEAFF
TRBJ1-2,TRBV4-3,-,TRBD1,TGCGCCAGCAGCCAAAGGCAGGGGGTCGGGTATGGCTACACCTTC,CASSQRQGVGYGYTF
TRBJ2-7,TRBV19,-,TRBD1,TGTGCCAGTAGTAACACAGGGGTGGACGAGCAGTACTTC,CASSNTGVDEQYF
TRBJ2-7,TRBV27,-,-,TGTGCCAGCAGTACCACCGACAGAATATCCTACGAGCAGTACTTC,CASSTTDRISYEQYF
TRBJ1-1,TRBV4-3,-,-,TGCGCCAGCAGCGGTACAGGGCTCACTGAAGCTTTCTTT,CASSGTGLTEAFF
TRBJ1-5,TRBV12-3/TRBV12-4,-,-,TGTGCCAGCAGTTTCGCACAACAGCCCCAGCATTTT,CASSFAQQPQHF
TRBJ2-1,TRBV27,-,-,TGTGCCAGCACCCCAGGAACTGCCTACAATGAGCAGTTCTTC,CASTPGTAYNEQFF
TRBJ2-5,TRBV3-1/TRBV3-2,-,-,TGTGCCAGCAGCCCAACATATGGGACCCAGTACTTC,CASSPTYGTQYF
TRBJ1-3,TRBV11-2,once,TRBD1,TGTGCCAGCAGCCGGACAGGGTCTGGAAACACCATATATTTT,CASSRTGSGNTIYF
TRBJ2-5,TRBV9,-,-,TGTGCCAGCAGCGTAGCGGGGGGCATCCAAGAGACCCAGTACTTC,CASSVAGGIQETQYF
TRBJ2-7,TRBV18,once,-,TGTGCCAGCTCACCAGGCATTAGCGTTGTAGAGGGCGAGCAGTACTTC,CASSPGISVVEGEQYF
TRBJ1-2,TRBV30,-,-,TGTGCCTGGAGTCCCCGAGGTCCCTATGGCTACACCTTC,CAWSPRGPYGYTF
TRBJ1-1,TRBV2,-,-,TGTGCCAGCAGTGAGTTAGAGAACACTGAAGCTTTCTTT,CASSELENTEAFF
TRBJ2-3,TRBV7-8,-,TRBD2,TGTGCCAGCAGCTTCGACCCGGGACTAGCGGGGATTATCACAGATACGCAGTATTTT,CASSFDPGLAGIITDTQYF
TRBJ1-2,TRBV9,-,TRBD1,TGTGCCAGCAGCCGACAGGGTTTGCTCTATGGCTACACCTTC,CASSRQGLLYGYTF
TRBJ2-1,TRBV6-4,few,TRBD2,TGTGCCAGCAGTCCTTCGGGGCTAGCGGGGCACAATGAGCAGTTCTTC,CASSPSGLAGHNEQFF
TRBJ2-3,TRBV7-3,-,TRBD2,TGTGCCAGCAGCTTAAGTATAGCGGGATTCGCAGATACGCAGTATTTT,CASSLSIAGFADTQYF
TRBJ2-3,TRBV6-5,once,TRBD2,TGTGCCAGCAGGGATAGCGGGGGGCGAACAGATACGCAGTATTTT,CASRDSGGRTDTQYF
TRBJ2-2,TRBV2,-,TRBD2,TGTGCCAGCACCCAAATAGCGGGATTCGACACCGGGGAGCTGTTTTTT,CASTQIAGFDTGELFF
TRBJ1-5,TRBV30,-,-,TGTGCCTGGAGTGTACGGGGGACTGTGGGCAATCAGCCCCAGCATTTT,CAWSVRGTVGNQPQHF
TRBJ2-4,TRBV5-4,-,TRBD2,TGTGCCACCGGGGGGGCCCCCGAAAACATTCAGTACTTC,CATGGAPENIQYF
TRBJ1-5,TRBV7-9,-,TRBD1,TGTGCCAGCAGCGAGGGACAGGGGTCGATCAATCAGCCCCAGCATTTT,CASSEGQGSINQPQHF
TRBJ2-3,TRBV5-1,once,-,TGCGCCAGCAGCTTGCGAGGAAACACGAACACAGATACGCAGTATTTT,CASSLRGNTNTDTQYF
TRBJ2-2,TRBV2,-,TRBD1,TGTGCCAGCAGTCGACAGGGGAACACCGGGGAGCTGTTTTTT,CASSRQGNTGELFF
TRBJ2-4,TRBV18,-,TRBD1,TGTGCCAGCTCACCCGACAGGGCCCAAAACATTCAGTACTTC,CASSPDRAQNIQYF
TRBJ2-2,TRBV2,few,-,TGTGCCAGCAGTCGTACAGCGAACACCGGGGAGCTGTTTTTT,CASSRTANTGELFF
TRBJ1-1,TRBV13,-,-,TGTGCCAGCAGCAGGGGACTTCGGAACACTGAAGCTTTCTTT,CASSRGLRNTEAFF
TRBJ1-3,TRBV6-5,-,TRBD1,TGTGCCAGCAGTCAGGACAGGGCGGGCGGAAACACCATATATTTT,CASSQDRAGGNTIYF
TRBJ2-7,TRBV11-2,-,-,TGTGCCAGCAGCTCGCCCAACAGGATAGGGGACGAGCAGTACTTC,CASSSPNRIGDEQYF
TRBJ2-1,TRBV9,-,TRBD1,TGTGCCAGCAGCGTCCCTTCCGGGACAGGGATGAATGAGCAGTTCTTC,CASSVPSGTGMNEQFF
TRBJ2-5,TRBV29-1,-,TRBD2,TGCAGCGTTGGTTCCAGCGGGGGCAGAGAGACCCAGTACTTC,CSVGSSGGRETQYF
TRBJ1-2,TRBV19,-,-,TGTGCCAGTAGTATACCCCCCAGCTATGGCTACACCTTC,CASSIPPSYGYTF
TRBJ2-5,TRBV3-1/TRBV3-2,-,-,TGTGCCAGCAGCCAAGATAAGGGGGGGAATATTCAAGAGACCCAGTACTTC,CASSQDKGGNIQETQYF
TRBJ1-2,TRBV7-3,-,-,TGTGCCAGCAGCTTAAATCCCGCTGGGCAGTCTAATGGCTACACCTTC,CASSLNPAGQSNGYTF
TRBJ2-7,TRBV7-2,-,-,TGTGCCAGCAGCATCAGACAGGCCAGATCCTACGAGCAGTACTTC,CASSIRQARSYEQYF